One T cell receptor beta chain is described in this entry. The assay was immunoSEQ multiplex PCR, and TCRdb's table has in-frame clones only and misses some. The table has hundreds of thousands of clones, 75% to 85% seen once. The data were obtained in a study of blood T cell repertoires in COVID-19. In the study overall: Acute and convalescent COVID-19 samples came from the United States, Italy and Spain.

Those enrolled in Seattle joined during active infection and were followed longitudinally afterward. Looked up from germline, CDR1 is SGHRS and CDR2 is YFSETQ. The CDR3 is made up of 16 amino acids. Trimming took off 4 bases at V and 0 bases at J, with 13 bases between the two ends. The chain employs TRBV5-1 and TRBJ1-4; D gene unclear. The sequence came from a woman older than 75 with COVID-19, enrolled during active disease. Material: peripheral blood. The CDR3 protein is CASSRGDGATNEKLFF. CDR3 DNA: TGCGCCAGCAGCCGAGGAGACGGTGCAACTAATGAAAAACTGTTTTTT.